The present entry profiles one TCR beta chain with its context. Antigen: not known. TCRdb's table, derived via immunoSEQ multiplex PCR, lists solely in-frame clones and lacks some. The sample lists fewer than 70,000 clones, 75% to 95% occurring once. These data are taken from a study of OX40 agonist ivuxolimab in advanced cancers. About the study: Those enrolled were about 82% male, with a mean age of 60 years and ages from about 20 to 80. The eligibility criteria allowed prior anti-PD-1, anti-PD-L1 or anti-CTLA-4 therapy, and about 40% had some.

From germline, CDR1 is SGHDN and CDR2 FVKESK. The CDR3 is 15 residues long. The germline V and J ends were trimmed by 4 bases and 10 bases, with 20 bases remaining between them. General observations from the study: Clonal expansion by week 6 occurred in CD4+ and CD8+ blood T cells (at 0.1 to 3.0 mg/kg). Expanded clones belonging to CD8+ T cells outnumbered, on average, those of CD4+.

The sequence derives from an adult with an advanced solid tumor such as melanoma, head and neck, liver or kidney cancer. The sample here was CD4+ or CD8+ T cells sorted from blood, taken in a trial of the OX40 agonist ivuxolimab. The V gene is TRBV14, the J gene TRBJ2-1; D gene unclear. The CDR3 protein is CASSPRPSANWEQFF. CDR3 nucleotides: TGTGCCAGCAGCCCCCGTCCGAGCGCCAATTGGGAGCAGTTCTTC.